This paragraph reports one T cell receptor beta chain. Its antigen is undetermined. TCRdb re-analysed the reads in MiXCR, keeping a single row per CDR3 protein. This table has about 340,000 distinct CDR3 sequences, 29% appearing once. The source of the sample is a study of T cell repertoires in cytomegalovirus infection. The CDR3 length is 15 residues. The ends were cut back, 3 bases at V and 4 bases at J, with 14 bases in the middle. CDR1 MNHNS and CDR2 SASEGT come from the germline V gene. General study findings and limits: HLA-C-restricted CMV-specific TCR beta clonotypes prevailed in the ex vivo response.

The chain joins TRBV6-1 to TRBJ2-3; D might be TRBD1 (6 bases). This specimen consisted of cultured PBMCs, obtained from culture after CMV antigen stimulation. This receptor was identified in a human donor in good health (CMV status not recorded). Some clones in this sample may be carry-over from other donors' samples. CDR3 sequence: CASSDWAGDADTQYF. CDR3 DNA: TGTGCCAGCAGTGACTGGGCAGGGGATGCAGATACGCAGTATTTT.